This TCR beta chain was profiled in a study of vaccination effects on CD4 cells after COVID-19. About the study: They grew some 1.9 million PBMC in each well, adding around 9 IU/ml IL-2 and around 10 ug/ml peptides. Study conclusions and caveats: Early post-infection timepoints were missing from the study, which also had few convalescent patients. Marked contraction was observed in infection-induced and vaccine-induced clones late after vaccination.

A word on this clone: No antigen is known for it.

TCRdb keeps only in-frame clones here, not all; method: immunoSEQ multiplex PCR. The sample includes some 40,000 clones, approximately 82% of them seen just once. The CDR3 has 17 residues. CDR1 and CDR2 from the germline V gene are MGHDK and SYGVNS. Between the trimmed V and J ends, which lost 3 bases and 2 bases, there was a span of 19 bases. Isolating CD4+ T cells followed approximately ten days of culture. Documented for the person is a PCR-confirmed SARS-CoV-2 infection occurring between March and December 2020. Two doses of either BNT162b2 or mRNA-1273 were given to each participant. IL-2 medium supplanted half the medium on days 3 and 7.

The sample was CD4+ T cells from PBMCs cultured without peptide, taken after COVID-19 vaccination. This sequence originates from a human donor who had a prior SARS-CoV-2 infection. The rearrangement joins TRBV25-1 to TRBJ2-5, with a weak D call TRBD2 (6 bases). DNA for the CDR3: TGTGCCAGCAGTGAGCTACCGGGACTGCGAATGCAAGAGACCCAGTACTTC. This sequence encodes CASSELPGLRMQETQYF. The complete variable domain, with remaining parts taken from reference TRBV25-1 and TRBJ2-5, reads EADIYQTPRYLVIGTGKKITLECSQTMGHDKMYWYQQDPGMELHLIHYSYGVNSTEKGDLSSESTVSRIRTEHFPLTLESARPSHTSQYLCASSELPGLRMQETQYFGPGTRLLVL.